One and the same sample provided the 17 T cell receptor beta chains below, sequenced in a study of T cell repertoires in cytomegalovirus infection. TCRdb reprocessed the reads with MiXCR, giving one entry per CDR3 protein. The repertoire has approximately 140,000 distinct CDR3 sequences, 24% of them found once; the top ten carry approximately 35%. No antigens are known for them. The sequencing sample was made of PBMCs, sequenced either directly or after in vitro stimulation (not recorded which). These receptors were taken from a human donor in good health (CMV status not recorded). Some clones in this sample may be carry-over from other donors' samples.

Ten or more counts support this clonotype. V usage is TRBV7-2 and J usage is TRBJ2-1; 10 nucleotides line up with TRBD2. Per germline, CDR1 SGHTA and CDR2 FQGNSA. The CDR3 length is 14 residues. Trimming took 7 bases from V and 6 from J; bases not matched to a gene: 6. The CDR3 DNA sequence: TGTGCCAGCACCAGGACTAGCGGCCCCAATGAGCAGTTCTTC. Protein sequence: CASTRTSGPNEQFF.

Notes on this clonotype: The germline gene is not matched at one end of the junction; a read error may be the cause. The chain carries TRBV5-3 and TRBJ2-7; 11 bases fit TRBD1. TRBV5-3 is sorted into the ORF group, with uncertain function. This CDR3 has 14 amino acids. CDR3 protein: CASSSDRGRFEQYF. For the CDR3, the DNA is TGTGCCAGCAGCTCGGACAGGGGGCGTTTCGAGCAGTACTTC.

This clonotype was seen many times. V is TRBV7-2 and J is TRBJ2-3, with 8 bases lining up with TRBD2. The germline gives CDR1 SGHTA, CDR2 FQGNSA. Losses at the gene ends were 5 bases for V and 1 base for J; bases not matched to a gene: 5. The CDR3 is 15 amino acids. The CDR3 is CASSAGTRGTDTQYF. Here the CDR3 DNA reads TGTGCCAGCAGCGCCGGGACTAGAGGCACAGATACGCAGTATTTT.

This clonotype has a count of ten or more. This sequence joins TRBV7-8 and TRBJ1-2; TRBD1 matches 11 bases. The CDR3 covers 15 residues. Germline V gene lookup returns CDR1 SGHVS and CDR2 FQNEAQ. V trimming: 5 bases; J trimming: 8 bases; junction bases outside the gene matches: 10. The CDR3 DNA sequence: TGTGCCAGCAGCCCCCGGGACAGGGGGGTTGGGGGCTACACCTTC. Translating gives CASSPRDRGVGGYTF.

About this clonotype: With a much larger clone just one base away, this may be a read error. V gene TRBV6-2 or TRBV6-3 combines with J gene TRBJ2-3; tentatively, D is TRBD2 (5 bases). The CDR3 has 15 amino acids. CDR1 and CDR2 from the germline V gene are MNHEY and SVGEGT. For the CDR3, the DNA is TGTACCAGCAGTTACGGACTGGGCTGGGCAGATACGCAGTATTTT. Translation: CTSSYGLGWADTQYF.

V is TRBV5-1 and J is TRBJ2-5; D is tentatively TRBD1 or TRBD2 (5 bases each). Germline V gene lookup returns CDR1 SGHRS and CDR2 YFSETQ. Trimming cost V 1 base and J 2 bases, with 12 bases left between them. This CDR3 spans 15 amino acids. The CDR3 DNA reads as TGCGCCAGCAGCTTGCCGGGGCGCAAGCAAGAGACCCAGTACTTC. Protein sequence: CASSLPGRKQETQYF.

The CDR3 loop is CASSDNLGGRNIQYF. Written as DNA, the CDR3 is TGTGCCAGCAGTGATAATCTAGGAGGTAGAAACATTCAGTACTTC. The V call is TRBV2, the J call TRBJ2-4; D might be TRBD2 (5 bases). Germline assignment: CDR1 SNHLY and CDR2 FYNNEI. Trimming took 3 bases from V and 6 from J, leaving 15 bases between them. The CDR3 is made up of 15 amino acids.

This clonotype was counted between two and nine times. This chain joins TRBV18 and TRBJ2-1; unclear D gene. Trimming removed 3 bases from V and 9 bases from J, with 12 bases in between. The CDR3 is 13 amino acids. CDR1 and CDR2 (germline): KGHSH, LQKENI. CDR3 bases: TGTGCCAGCTCACCCCAAGTTGACCTTGAGCAGTTCTTC. It specifies CASSPQVDLEQFF.

This clonotype occurred many times. The chain has TRBV6-1 and TRBJ1-1; D is undetermined. The CDR3 is 13 residues long. V lost 4 bases and J lost 3, with 9 bases in between. CDR1 and CDR2 from the germline V gene are MNHNS and SASEGT. CDR3: CASSGHRDTEAFF. CDR3 bases: TGTGCCAGCAGTGGCCATAGAGACACTGAAGCTTTCTTT.

The chain has TRBV10-1 and TRBJ2-3; 11 nucleotides agree with TRBD1. Germline CDR1 and CDR2: WNHNN and SYGVQD (reference sequence). The CDR3 is 15 amino acids. After removal of 6 bases from V and 2 bases from J, the junction contained 4 bases not matched to a gene. CDR3 protein: CASSQGQGATDTQYF. The CDR3 nucleotides read TGCGCCAGCAGCCAAGGACAGGGGGCCACAGATACGCAGTATTTT.

The chain employs TRBV6-2 or TRBV6-3 and TRBJ2-5; 7 nucleotides agree with TRBD1. The V and J ends lost 4 bases and 2 bases, in that order; junction bases with no gene match: 10. Germline V gene data show CDR1 as MNHEY and CDR2 as SVGEGT. CDR3 length equals 16 residues. DNA of the CDR3: TGTGCCAGCAGTTCCGGCTACAGGGGCGAGCAAGAGACCCAGTACTTC. Its translation is CASSSGYRGEQETQYF.

This clonotype was counted a few times. The rearrangement links TRBV7-9 to TRBJ1-1, with 11 bases aligning to TRBD1. This CDR3 region has 15 residues. The ends lost 7 bases at V and 8 bases at J; junction bases unmatched: 12. Germline V CDR1 and CDR2: SEHNR, FQNEAQ (reference sequence). CDR3 sequence (DNA): TGTGCCAGCATAACGGACAGGGGGCACATACCGGAAGCTTTCTTT. Residues: CASITDRGHIPEAFF.

This clonotype was counted once. The chain has TRBV6-2 or TRBV6-3 and TRBJ2-1, with D possibly matching TRBD2 (5 bases). V was cut by 6 bases and J by 6 bases, with 21 bases left in between. Looked up from germline, CDR1 is MNHEY and CDR2 is SVGEGT. The CDR3 totals 16 residues. CDR3 region: CASRPTRNHQANEQFF. The CDR3 nucleotides are TGTGCCAGCAGACCAACTAGAAACCATCAGGCCAATGAGCAGTTCTTC.

This rearrangement joins TRBV30 to TRBJ1-1; 9 nucleotides line up with TRBD1. Losses at the gene ends were 0 bases for V and 4 bases for J; bases not matched to a gene: 0. Germline V gives CDR1 GTSNPN, CDR2 SVGIG (reference sequence). The CDR3 is 13 residues long. The CDR3: CAWSVQGATEAFF. The CDR3 nucleotides are TGTGCCTGGAGTGTACAGGGGGCCACTGAAGCTTTCTTT.

The rearrangement joins TRBV7-2 to TRBJ1-1; no reliable D call. In germline, CDR1 is SGHTA, CDR2 FQGNSA. This CDR3 comprises 15 residues. V lost 2 bases to trimming and J lost 1 base, with 11 bases between them. CDR3 sequence (DNA): TGTGCCAGCAGCTTACGAACGGAGAGGAACACTGAAGCTTTCTTT. It specifies CASSLRTERNTEAFF.

This clonotype turned up a few times. The chain links TRBV27 to TRBJ1-1, with D uncertain. The V end lost 0 bases, the J end lost 1 base, and 6 bases lay between the germline ends. The CDR3 contains 14 residues. Per germline, CDR1 MNHEY and CDR2 SMNVEV (reference sequence). CDR3 nucleotides: TGTGCCAGCAGTTTATCGAACAGGAACACTGAAGCTTTCTTT. Encoded protein: CASSLSNRNTEAFF.

The chain uses TRBV7-2 and TRBJ2-1; TRBD1 or TRBD2 may be the D gene (6 bases each). The CDR3 covers 17 residues. The V end lost 5 bases, the J end lost 0 bases, and 17 bases lay between the germline ends. Germline V gene data show CDR1 as SGHTA and CDR2 as FQGNSA. The CDR3 bases are TGTGCCAGCAGCCCTCAGCGGGCGGACAGCTCCTACAATGAGCAGTTCTTC. Translated, it gives CASSPQRADSSYNEQFF.